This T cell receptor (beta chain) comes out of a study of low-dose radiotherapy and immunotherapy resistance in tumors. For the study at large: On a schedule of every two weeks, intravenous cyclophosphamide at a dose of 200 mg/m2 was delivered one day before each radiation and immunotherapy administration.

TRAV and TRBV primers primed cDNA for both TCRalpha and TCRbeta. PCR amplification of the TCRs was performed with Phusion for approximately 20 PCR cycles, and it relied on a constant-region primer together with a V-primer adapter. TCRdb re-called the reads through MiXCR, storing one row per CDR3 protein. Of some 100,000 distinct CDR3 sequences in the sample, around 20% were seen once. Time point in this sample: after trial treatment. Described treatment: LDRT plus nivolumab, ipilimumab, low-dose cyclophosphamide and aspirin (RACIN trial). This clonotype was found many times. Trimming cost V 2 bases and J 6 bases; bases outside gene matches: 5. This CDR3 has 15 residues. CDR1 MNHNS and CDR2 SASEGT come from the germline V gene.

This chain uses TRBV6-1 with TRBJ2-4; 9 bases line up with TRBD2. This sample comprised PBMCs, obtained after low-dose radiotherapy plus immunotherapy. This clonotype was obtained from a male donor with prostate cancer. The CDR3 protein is CASSERRAGGNIQYF. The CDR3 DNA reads TGTGCCAGCAGTGAAAGGAGAGCGGGGGGAAACATTCAGTACTTC.